These 17 T cell receptor beta chains were sequenced from one sample in a study of TIL therapy for anti-PD-1-resistant metastatic lung cancer. Time point specified: pre-treatment sample, taken before nivolumab and TIL therapy. The libraries were made with immunoSEQ v3. Data came from immunoSEQ multiplex PCR; TCRdb stores just in-frame clones and leaves some out. The data contain about 59,000 clones, 73% of them singletons. Sequenced material: blood, taken at baseline. The receptors shown here come from a person aged 25 to 85 with non-small cell lung cancer.

The gene calls are TRBV7-3 and TRBJ2-2, with 7 bases fitting TRBD1. V trimming: 1 base; J trimming: 6 bases; junction bases outside the gene matches: 2. Germline-derived CDR1 and CDR2 are SGHTA and FQGTGA. The CDR3 runs to 14 residues. The CDR3, as DNA: TGTGCCAGCAGCTTAAATCAGGGGGCCGGGGAGCTGTTTTTT. Its protein is CASSLNQGAGELFF.

This clone was seen a single time. V usage is TRBV28 and J usage is TRBJ1-3; 7 bases map to TRBD1. From germline, CDR1 is MDHEN and CDR2 SYDVKM. The CDR3 totals 13 residues. The CDR3 region is CAIGRGTGNTIYF. DNA of the CDR3: TGTGCTATCGGCAGGGGGACTGGAAACACCATATATTTT. Variable domain in full (rest from reference TRBV28 and TRBJ1-3): DVKVTQSSRYLVKRTGEKVFLECVQDMDHENMFWYRQDPGLGLRLIYFSYDVKMKEKGDIPEGYSVSREKKERFSLILESASTNQTSMYLCAIGRGTGNTIYFGEGSWLTVV.

The gene calls are TRBV5-1 and TRBJ1-2; tentative D call: TRBD1 (5 bases). Germline CDR1 is SGHRS and CDR2 is YFSETQ. Trimming stripped 7 bases from V and 3 bases from J, with 16 bases between. The CDR3 extends over 14 amino acids. CDR3 residues: CASASWGGDYGYTF. In DNA, the CDR3 is TGCGCCAGCGCATCATGGGGGGGAGACTATGGCTACACCTTC.

The chain is built from TRBV6-5 and TRBJ2-7; D is tentatively TRBD1 or TRBD2 (5 bases each). Trimming left V 5 bases short and J 0 bases short, with 14 bases between. Germline CDR1 is MNHEY and CDR2 is SVGAGI. This CDR3 is 15 amino acids long. This chain's CDR3 is CASSRSPGASYEQYF. The CDR3 DNA follows: TGTGCCAGCAGTCGCTCACCCGGGGCCTCCTACGAGCAGTACTTC.

CDR3 in DNA: TGTGCCAGCAGCCCGACAGAGACCTACGAGCAGTACTTC. Amino acids: CASSPTETYEQYF. The rearrangement joins TRBV27 to TRBJ2-7; D may be TRBD1 (5 bases). The CDR3 runs 13 residues. Germline CDR1 MNHEY, CDR2 SMNVEV (reference sequence). V lost 6 bases to trimming and J lost 2 bases, with 11 bases between them.

The chain is built from TRBV18 and TRBJ2-3, with TRBD1 identical over 8 bases. The CDR3 runs to 16 residues. V gave up 4 bases and J gave up 0 bases; unmatched junction bases: 6. Germline V CDR1 and CDR2: KGHSH, LQKENI. This CDR3 reads CASSLYRGESTDTQYF. The CDR3 region has the DNA TGTGCCAGCTCACTGTACAGGGGGGAGAGCACAGATACGCAGTATTTT.

In this sample, this clone is medium-sized (0.01 to 0.1%). The V call is TRBV2, the J call TRBJ1-5; D gene unclear. The ends were cut back, 4 bases at V and 3 bases at J, with 10 bases in the middle. Germline lookup yields CDR1 SNHLY and CDR2 FYNNEI. The CDR3 has 14 amino acids. The CDR3 protein is CASSATADNQPQHF. DNA for the CDR3: TGTGCCAGCAGTGCTACGGCCGACAATCAGCCCCAGCATTTT.

This chain uses TRBV10-3 with TRBJ2-3; no definite D call. The germline V gene encodes CDR1 ENHRY and CDR2 SYGVKD. The length of the CDR3 is 12 residues. V shed 4 bases and J shed 2 bases, with 4 bases lying between them. CDR3 in amino acids: CAISGDTDTQYF. The CDR3 DNA follows: TGTGCCATCAGTGGAGACACAGATACGCAGTATTTT.

This chain connects TRBV6-5 to TRBJ1-6; 8 nucleotides line up with TRBD1. The CDR3 extends over 15 amino acids. Germline V gene lookup returns CDR1 MNHEY and CDR2 SVGAGI. With V trimmed by 8 bases and J by 5 bases, 8 bases remained unmatched. CDR3 DNA sequence: TGTGCCAGCGCTTTTAACAGGGGGAATAATTCACCCCTCCACTTT. It codes for CASAFNRGNNSPLHF.

The chain links TRBV14 to TRBJ2-7; unclear D gene. V was pared by 4 bases and J by 4 bases, with 8 bases between. The CDR3 has 12 amino acids. The germline V gene has CDR1 SGHDN and CDR2 FVKESK. The CDR3: CASSPSPYEQYF. The CDR3 DNA reads as TGTGCCAGCAGCCCCTCCCCTTACGAGCAGTACTTC.

The chain links TRBV7-9 to TRBJ1-2; D gene unclear. The V and J ends lost 6 bases and 0 bases respectively, with 11 bases between them. The germline V gene encodes CDR1 SEHNR and CDR2 FQNEAQ (reference sequence). The CDR3 contains 14 residues. The CDR3 nucleotides are TGTGCCAGCAGTATGACACCATCTAACTATGGCTACACCTTC. It specifies CASSMTPSNYGYTF.

In DNA, the CDR3 is TGTGCCAGCAACCGAACCCCAGGGGAAGGGTACGAGCAGTACTTC. Its protein product is CASNRTPGEGYEQYF. This rearrangement joins TRBV28 to TRBJ2-7; D perhaps matches TRBD1 (6 bases). V lost 7 bases and J 4 bases, leaving 20 bases between the germline ends. CDR3 length equals 15 residues. Germline V gives CDR1 MDHEN, CDR2 SYDVKM.

The chain carries TRBV19 and TRBJ2-5; 12 positions match TRBD2. The germline V gene has CDR1 LNHDA and CDR2 SQIVND (reference sequence). V shed 4 bases, J shed 4 bases, and the junction held 10 bases outside the gene matches. This CDR3 region has 17 residues. CDR3 protein: CASSRPGLAGNGETQYF. The CDR3 coding sequence is TGTGCCAGTAGTAGACCCGGACTAGCGGGAAATGGAGAGACCCAGTACTTC.

This clone was observed a few times. This chain joins TRBV13 and TRBJ1-1; 8 nucleotides align to TRBD1. CDR1 and CDR2 (germline): PRHDT, FYEKMQ (reference sequence). This CDR3 spans 13 amino acids. V was pared by 5 bases and J by 4 bases, with 3 bases of the junction left unmatched. CDR3 coding DNA: TGTGCCAGCAGCCTTACAGGGGGCACTGAAGCTTTCTTT. Protein product: CASSLTGGTEAFF. The variable domain in full, with the rest retrieved from reference TRBV13 and TRBJ1-1, is AAGVIQSPRHLIKEKRETATLKCYPIPRHDTVYWYQQGPGQDPQFLISFYEKMQSDKGSIPDRFSAQQFSDYHSELNMSSLELGDSALYFCASSLTGGTEAFFGQGTRLTVV.

The rearrangement uses TRBV14 and TRBJ2-7, with 11 bases identical to TRBD2. Germline loops: CDR1 SGHDN, CDR2 FVKESK. V shed 6 bases and J 1 base; nucleotides not matched to a gene: 5. CDR3 length: 15 amino acids. CDR3 sequence reads: CASRAGLAGSYEQYF. CDR3 DNA: TGTGCCAGCAGAGCCGGACTAGCGGGTTCCTACGAGCAGTACTTC. The full variable domain, with the rest looked up from reference TRBV14 and TRBJ2-7, is EAGVTQFPSHSVIEKGQTVTLRCDPISGHDNLYWYRRVMGKEIKFLLHFVKESKQDESGMPNNRFLAERTGGTYSTLKVQPAELEDSGVYFCASRAGLAGSYEQYFGPGTRLTVT.

In this sample, this clone turned up a few times. The V gene is TRBV2, the J gene TRBJ2-7, with D hard to call. Per germline, CDR1 SNHLY and CDR2 FYNNEI. The CDR3 covers 13 residues. The V end lost 4 bases, the J end lost 1 base, and 8 bases lay between the germline ends. The DNA of the CDR3 is TGTGCCAGCAGTGTCTCGCGTTCCTACGAGCAGTACTTC. Protein product: CASSVSRSYEQYF.

This sequence joins TRBV7-2 and TRBJ2-6; D is uncertain. In germline, CDR1 is SGHTA, CDR2 FQGNSA. Trimming pared 4 bases from V and 1 base from J, leaving 8 bases between. The CDR3 consists of 15 residues. The CDR3, as DNA: TGTGCCAGCAGCTCACTCACTTCTGGGGCCAACGTCCTGACTTTC. This encodes CASSSLTSGANVLTF.